This TCR beta chain was obtained from a study of blood T cell repertoires in COVID-19. The wider study: From T cells, B-cell-depleted T cells, or PBMCs came the material, which was cDNA or gDNA.

The germline CDR1 and CDR2 sequences are LNHDA and SQIVND (reference sequence). This CDR3 region has 15 residues. V lost 5 bases to trimming and J lost 4 bases, with 17 bases between them. The authors' processing: Scientists estimated how many nucleated cells there were by amplifying reference gene primers. Method: immunoSEQ multiplex PCR; TCRdb's copy keeps in-frame clones and lacks some. Clone size and the V and J calls come from that table; the DNA yielded D and trimming. The sample records hundreds of thousands of clones, roughly 80% being singletons. Sequencing was carried out using peripheral blood. The origin of this receptor is a woman between 40 and 55 years old with active or convalescent COVID-19. This chain links TRBV19 with TRBJ1-2; D is possibly TRBD1 (5 bases). In nucleotides, the CDR3 is TGTGCCAGTAGTCCCGGGGGGACGGGAGGCTATGGCTACACCTTC. Its protein is CASSPGGTGGYGYTF.